The 10 T cell receptor beta chains listed next were all sequenced from one sample in a study of blood T cell repertoires in COVID-19. The assay was immunoSEQ multiplex PCR, and TCRdb's table has in-frame clones only and misses some. This table has some 290,000 clones, roughly 90% appearing once. What was sequenced was PBMCs or T cells enriched from blood (not recorded which). These receptors were taken from a woman aged 30 to 39 who had been exposed to COVID-19.

V is TRBV19 and J is TRBJ1-5, with D maybe TRBD1 (6 bases). The V and J ends lost 1 base and 3 bases respectively, with 10 bases between them. Germline CDR1 is LNHDA and CDR2 is SQIVND (reference sequence). The CDR3 is made up of 15 amino acids. The CDR3 reads CASSIVQGLNQPQHF. The CDR3 DNA is TGTGCCAGTAGTATAGTTCAGGGGCTCAATCAGCCCCAGCATTTT.

The CDR3 DNA reads as TGTGCCAGCAGCCCGGGACAGGGGGGGTACACTGAAGCTTTCTTT. Protein: CASSPGQGGYTEAFF. The V call is TRBV5-8, the J call TRBJ1-1; the match to TRBD1 covers 11 bases. The CDR3 spans 15 residues. The germline gives CDR1 SGHTS, CDR2 YDEGEE. After removal of 4 bases from V and 3 bases from J, the junction contained 5 bases not matched to a gene.

The chain carries TRBV5-1 and TRBJ1-2; possible D gene TRBD1, 6 bases. CDR1 SGHRS and CDR2 YFSETQ come from the germline V gene. The CDR3 sequence is 14 residues long. V was pared by 0 bases and J by 8 bases, with 14 bases between. The CDR3 DNA follows: TGCGCCAGCAGCTTGGACAGGGCAGAAGAAGGCTACACCTTC. It codes for CASSLDRAEEGYTF.

The rearrangement joins TRBV27 to TRBJ1-6; tentative D call: TRBD1 (6 bases). Trimming shortened V by 6 bases and J by 7 bases, and 13 bases separated the two germline ends. The CDR3 sequence is 14 residues long. Germline CDR1 is MNHEY and CDR2 is SMNVEV (reference sequence). The CDR3 nucleotides read TGTGCCAGCAGCCCAAAGGGGGAAAATTCACCCCTCCACTTT. Its translation: CASSPKGENSPLHF.

Regarding this clone: Distinct nucleotide sequences in the sample also encode this CDR3. This chain uses TRBV5-1 with TRBJ1-1; possibly TRBD1 for D (6 bases). Trimming left V 4 bases short and J 0 bases short, with 10 bases between. The length of the CDR3 is 14 residues. Germline V gives CDR1 SGHRS, CDR2 YFSETQ. CDR3 coding DNA: TGCGCCAGCAGCGCACAGGGCATGAACACTGAAGCTTTCTTT. Translated, it gives CASSAQGMNTEAFF.

The chain joins TRBV5-1 to TRBJ1-5, with D possibly being TRBD1 (5 bases). The ends were cut back, 2 bases at V and 4 bases at J, with 16 bases in the middle. The CDR3 has 16 residues. Germline values: CDR1 SGHRS, CDR2 YFSETQ. In nucleotides, the CDR3 is TGCGCCAGCAGCTTCGACCAGGGTGGCCCTAATCAGCCCCAGCATTTT. It yields the protein CASSFDQGGPNQPQHF.

This clone was detected only once. The CDR3 DNA follows: TGTGCCAGCAGTTTGGTCCAGGGTCGGCTGTTTTTT. This gives the protein CASSLVQGRLFF. The chain combines TRBV28 with TRBJ1-4; D is perhaps TRBD1 (5 bases). V was pared by 3 bases and J by 14 bases, with 13 bases between. This CDR3 contains 12 residues. The germline V gene encodes CDR1 MDHEN and CDR2 SYDVKM. Together with reference TRBV28 and TRBJ1-4, the CDR3 gives the full variable domain: DVKVTQSSRYLVKRTGEKVFLECVQDMDHENMFWYRQDPGLGLRLIYFSYDVKMKEKGDIPEGYSVSREKKERFSLILESASTNQTSMYLCASSLVQGRLFFGSGTQLSVL.

The V call is TRBV11-2, the J call TRBJ1-2, with D possibly matching TRBD1 (5 bases). The CDR3 covers 17 residues. Trimming cost V 5 bases and J 3 bases, with 22 bases left between them. Germline V gene sequence: CDR1 SGHAT, CDR2 FQNNGV. The DNA for the CDR3 is TGTGCCAGCAGCCCCTTCGACAGCTACTCACAGGACTATGGCTACACCTTC. Translation gives CASSPFDSYSQDYGYTF.

The rearrangement joins TRBV7-6 to TRBJ2-5; D is perhaps TRBD2 (6 bases). Germline CDR1 is SGHVS and CDR2 is FNYEAQ. The length of the CDR3 is 15 residues. V lost 0 bases and J lost 2, with 10 bases in between. The CDR3 region is CASSLAGGNQETQYF. In nucleotides, the CDR3 is TGTGCCAGCAGCTTAGCGGGGGGAAATCAAGAGACCCAGTACTTC.

This sequence joins TRBV5-5 and TRBJ1-3; D gene ambiguous. CDR3 length: 12 residues. V lost 3 bases and J 4 bases, leaving 5 bases between the germline ends. The V gene's germline CDR1 is SGHKS and CDR2 YYEKEE (reference sequence). This CDR3 reads CASSSGGNTIYF. CDR3 DNA sequence: TGTGCCAGCAGCTCGGGAGGAAACACCATATATTTT.